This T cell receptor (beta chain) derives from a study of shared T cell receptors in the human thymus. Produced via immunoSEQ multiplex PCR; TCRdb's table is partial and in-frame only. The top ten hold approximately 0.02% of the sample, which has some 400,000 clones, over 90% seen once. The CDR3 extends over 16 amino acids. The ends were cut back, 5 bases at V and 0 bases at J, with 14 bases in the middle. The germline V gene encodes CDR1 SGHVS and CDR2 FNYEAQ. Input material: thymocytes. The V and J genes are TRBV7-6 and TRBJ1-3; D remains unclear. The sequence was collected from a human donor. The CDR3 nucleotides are TGTGCCAGCAGCCCCCGGGAAGGGTTCTCTGGAAACACCATATATTTT. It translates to CASSPREGFSGNTIYF.